This T cell receptor beta chain was sequenced in a study of shared clonotypes between healthy human individuals. CDR3 size: 14 residues. V gave up 3 bases and J gave up 2 bases, with 9 bases separating them. Germline CDR1 SEHNR, CDR2 FQNEAQ (reference sequence). The method was immunoSEQ multiplex PCR; TCRdb's version includes in-frame clones alone and lacks a portion of them. The data contain approximately 88,000 clones, 60% to 70% of them singletons. Donors comprised healthy HIV-negative adults lacking recent acute infections or vaccinations. The study drew all its donors from Caucasian adults living in Nashville, Tennessee. With CCR7-negative CD45RA+ TemRA cells, CD45RO+ cells were combined in CD8 memory.

This TCR was recovered from a young man in good health. The chain uses TRBV7-9 and TRBJ2-3; D gene ambiguous. The sample comprised memory CD8+ T cells sorted from blood. As for subset: CD45RO+ cells pooled with CCR7-negative TemRA cells. The chain's CDR3 is CASSFITTTDTQYF. DNA of the CDR3: TGTGCCAGCAGCTTCATTACTACCACAGATACGCAGTATTTT.